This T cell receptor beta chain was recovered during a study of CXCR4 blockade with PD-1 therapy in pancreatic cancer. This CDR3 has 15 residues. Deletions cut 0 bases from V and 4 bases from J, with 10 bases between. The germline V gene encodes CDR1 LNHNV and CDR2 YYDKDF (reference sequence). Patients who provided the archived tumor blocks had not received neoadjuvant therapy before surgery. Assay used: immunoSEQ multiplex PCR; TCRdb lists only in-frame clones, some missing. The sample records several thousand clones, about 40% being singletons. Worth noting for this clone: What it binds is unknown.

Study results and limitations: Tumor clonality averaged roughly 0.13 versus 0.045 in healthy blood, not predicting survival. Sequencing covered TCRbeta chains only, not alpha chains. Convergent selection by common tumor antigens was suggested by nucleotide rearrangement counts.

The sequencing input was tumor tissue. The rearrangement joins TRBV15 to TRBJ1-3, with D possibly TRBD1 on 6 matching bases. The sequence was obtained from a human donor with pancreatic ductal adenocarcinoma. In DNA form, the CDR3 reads TGTGCCACCAGCAGAGATTGGGGGGCCGGAAACACCATATATTTT. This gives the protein CATSRDWGAGNTIYF.